This entry describes one TCR beta chain. Its antigen is unknown. This sample was included in a study of cytotoxic CD8 clonotypes in ibrutinib-treated CLL. Study details: Once patients had received a median around 12 months of treatment, range 6 to 36, response samples were obtained.

From germline, CDR1 is SGHRS and CDR2 YFSETQ. The CDR3 has 13 residues. Trimming removed 7 bases from V and 6 bases from J; junction bases left unmatched: 4. The study's findings and limits: Patients showed higher baseline clonality than age-matched healthy donors, and it tracked circulating CD8+ T-cell counts. Clonality climbed at ibrutinib response, then dropped toward baseline at progression.

TCRdb keeps only in-frame clones here, not all; method: immunoSEQ multiplex PCR. The sample holds fewer than 400,000 clones, 67% seen once. The J gene is TRBJ2-1, the V gene TRBV5-1; 10 nucleotides agree with TRBD2. This receptor was identified in a human donor with chronic lymphocytic leukemia. The sample here was PBMCs, taken after 36 months of ibrutinib treatment. CDR3 residues: CASGTSVSNEQFF. Here the CDR3 DNA reads TGCGCCAGCGGGACTAGCGTGAGCAATGAGCAGTTCTTC.